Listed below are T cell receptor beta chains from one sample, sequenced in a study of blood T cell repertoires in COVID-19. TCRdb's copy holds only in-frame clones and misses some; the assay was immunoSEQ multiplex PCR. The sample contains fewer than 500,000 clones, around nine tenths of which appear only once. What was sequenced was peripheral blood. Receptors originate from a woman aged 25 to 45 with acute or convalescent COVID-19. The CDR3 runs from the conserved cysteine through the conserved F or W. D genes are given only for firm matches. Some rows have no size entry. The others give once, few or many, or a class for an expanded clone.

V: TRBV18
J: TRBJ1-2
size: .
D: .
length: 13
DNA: TGTGCCAGCTCTTACGGACACAGCTATGGCTACACCTTC
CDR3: CASSYGHSYGYTF

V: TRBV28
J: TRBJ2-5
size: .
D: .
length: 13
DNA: TGTGCCAGCAGTTTGGTCGGGGTTGAGACCCAGTACTTC
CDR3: CASSLVGVETQYF

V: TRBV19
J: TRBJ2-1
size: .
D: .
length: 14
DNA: TGTGCCAGTAGTATAGGTTCAGGGTACAATGAGCAGTTCTTC
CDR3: CASSIGSGYNEQFF

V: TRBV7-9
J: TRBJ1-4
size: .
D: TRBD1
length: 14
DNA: TGTGCCAGCAGCTTGACAGGGGGGGCTGAAAAACTGTTTTTT
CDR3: CASSLTGGAEKLFF

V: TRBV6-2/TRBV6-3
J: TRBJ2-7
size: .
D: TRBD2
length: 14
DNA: TGTGCCAGCAGTTATCAGCGGGGGACCTACGAGCAGTACTTC
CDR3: CASSYQRGTYEQYF

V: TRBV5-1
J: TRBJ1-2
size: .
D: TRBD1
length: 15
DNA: TGCGCCAGCAGCTTGGGACAGGGGGCTAAGAGTGGCTACACCTTC
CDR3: CASSLGQGAKSGYTF

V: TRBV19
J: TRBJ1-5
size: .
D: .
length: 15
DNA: TGTGCCAGTAGTATAGTCTGGGACTTTAATCAGCCCCAGCATTTT
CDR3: CASSIVWDFNQPQHF

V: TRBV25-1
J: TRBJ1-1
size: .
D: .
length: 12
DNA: TGTGCCAGCAGTGAGGGAGGGGCGGTAGCTTTCTTT
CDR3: CASSEGGAVAFF

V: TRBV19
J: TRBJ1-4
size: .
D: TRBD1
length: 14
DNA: TGTGCCAGTAGTCGGACAGGTTACAGAGAAAAACTGTTTTTT
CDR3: CASSRTGYREKLFF

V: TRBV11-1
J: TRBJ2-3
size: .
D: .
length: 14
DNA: TGTGCCAGCAGCTTACGTACTAGCACAGATACGCAGTATTTT
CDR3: CASSLRTSTDTQYF

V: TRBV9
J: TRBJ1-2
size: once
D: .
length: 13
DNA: TGTGCCAGCAGCCACGACGAGGTAGACGGCTACACCTTC
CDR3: CASSHDEVDGYTF

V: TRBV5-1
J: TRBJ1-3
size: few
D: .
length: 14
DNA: TGCGCCAGCTCCCCCGGGGAGTCCGGAAACACCATATATTTT
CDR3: CASSPGESGNTIYF

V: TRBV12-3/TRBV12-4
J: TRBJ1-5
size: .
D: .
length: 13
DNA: TGTGCCAGCAGTTGGGAGGGGAATCAGCCCCAGCATTTT
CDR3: CASSWEGNQPQHF

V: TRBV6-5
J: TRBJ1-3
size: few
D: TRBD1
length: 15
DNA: TGTGCCAGCGCCTTCCAGGGGGAAGCTGGAAACACCATATATTTT
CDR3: CASAFQGEAGNTIYF

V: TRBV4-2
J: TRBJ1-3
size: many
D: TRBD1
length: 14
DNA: TGTGCCAGCAGCCCTGACAGGGGTGGAAACACCATATATTTT
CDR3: CASSPDRGGNTIYF

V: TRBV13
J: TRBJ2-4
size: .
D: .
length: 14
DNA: TGTGCCAGCAGCTTAGGAGGCGTCGGGAACATTCAGTACTTC
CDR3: CASSLGGVGNIQYF

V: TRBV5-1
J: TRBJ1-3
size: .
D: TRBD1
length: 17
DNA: TGCGCCAGCAGCACGGGACAGGGAGGGCTCTCTGGAAACACCATATATTTT
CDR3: CASSTGQGGLSGNTIYF

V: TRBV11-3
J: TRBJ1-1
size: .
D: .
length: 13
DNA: TGTGCCAGCAGCTTAGACGGGAACACTGAAGCTTTCTTT
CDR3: CASSLDGNTEAFF

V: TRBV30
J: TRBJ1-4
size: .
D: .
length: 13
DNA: TGTGCCTGGAGTGTAGCGGGGAATGAAAAACTGTTTTTT
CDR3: CAWSVAGNEKLFF

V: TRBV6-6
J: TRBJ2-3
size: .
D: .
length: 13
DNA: TGTGCCAGCAGGGACGGGGTCACAGATACGCAGTATTTT
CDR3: CASRDGVTDTQYF

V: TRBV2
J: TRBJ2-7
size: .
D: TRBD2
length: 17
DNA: TGTGCCAGCAGTGAGGGGCCTCCGCGGGGGGACTCCTACGAGCAGTACTTC
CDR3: CASSEGPPRGDSYEQYF

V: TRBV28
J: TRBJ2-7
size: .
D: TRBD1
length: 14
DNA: TGTGCCAGCACCGACAGGGGAAGAGTGGGAGAGCAGTACTTC
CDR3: CASTDRGRVGEQYF

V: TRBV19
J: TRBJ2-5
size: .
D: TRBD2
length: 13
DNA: TGTGCCAGCAATAGCGGGGGGCAAGAGACCCAGTACTTC
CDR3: CASNSGGQETQYF

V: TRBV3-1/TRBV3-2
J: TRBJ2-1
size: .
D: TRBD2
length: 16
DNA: TGTGCCAGCAGCCAAGATCAGGGACAGCGGGGGGGGGAGCAGTTCTTC
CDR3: CASSQDQGQRGGEQFF

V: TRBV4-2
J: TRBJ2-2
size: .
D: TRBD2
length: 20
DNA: TGTGCCAGCAGCCAAGAGGTCCGTGGCGCGGGGGGTCTAAACACCGGGGAGCTGTTTTTT
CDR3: CASSQEVRGAGGLNTGELFF

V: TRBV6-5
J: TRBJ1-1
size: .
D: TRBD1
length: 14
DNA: TGTGCCAGCAGTTGGGACAGATATTGGTTTGAAGCTTTCTTT
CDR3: CASSWDRYWFEAFF

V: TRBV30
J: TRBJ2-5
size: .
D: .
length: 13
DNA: TGTGCCTGGACCCGGACATTCCAAGAGACCCAGTACTTC
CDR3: CAWTRTFQETQYF

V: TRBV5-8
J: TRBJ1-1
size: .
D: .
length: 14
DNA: TGTGCCAGCCGTCGGAGGAGGGGATGGACTGAAGCTTTCTTT
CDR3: CASRRRRGWTEAFF

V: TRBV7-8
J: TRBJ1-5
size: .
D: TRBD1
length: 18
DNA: TGTGCCAGCAGCTTATGGGACAGCCCTAATCAGTCCAATCAGCCCCAGCATTTT
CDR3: CASSLWDSPNQSNQPQHF

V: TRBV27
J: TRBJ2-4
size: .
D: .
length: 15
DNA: TGTGCCAGCAGTCCGACCGGGACACGCAAAAACATTCAGTACTTC
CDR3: CASSPTGTRKNIQYF

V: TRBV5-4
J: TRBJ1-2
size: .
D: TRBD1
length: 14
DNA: TGTGCCAGCAGCGCCAGGACAGGACCTTATGGCTACACCTTC
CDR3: CASSARTGPYGYTF

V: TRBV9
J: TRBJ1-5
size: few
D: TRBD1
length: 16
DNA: TGTGCCAGCAGCGCTCCAAGGACAGGGGTAAGTCAGCCCCAGCATTTT
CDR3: CASSAPRTGVSQPQHF

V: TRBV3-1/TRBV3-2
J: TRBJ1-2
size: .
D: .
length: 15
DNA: TGTGCCAGCAGCCTCTACCGGGACATCGGAAGTGGCTACACCTTC
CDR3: CASSLYRDIGSGYTF

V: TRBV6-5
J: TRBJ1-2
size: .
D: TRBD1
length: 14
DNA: TGTGCCAGCACCATTACGGACAGGGACTATGGCTACACCTTC
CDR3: CASTITDRDYGYTF

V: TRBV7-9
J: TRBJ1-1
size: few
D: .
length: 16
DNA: TGTGCCAGCAGCTTGAATCCGGCGGCCCAATGGACTGAAGCTTTCTTT
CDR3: CASSLNPAAQWTEAFF

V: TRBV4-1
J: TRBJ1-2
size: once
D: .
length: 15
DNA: TGCGCCAGCAGCCAAGTACGCGGGGGGGGCGATGGCTACACCTTC
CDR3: CASSQVRGGGDGYTF

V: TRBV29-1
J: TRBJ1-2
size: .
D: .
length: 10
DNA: TGCAGCGTCGAGAACTATGGCTACACCTTC
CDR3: CSVENYGYTF

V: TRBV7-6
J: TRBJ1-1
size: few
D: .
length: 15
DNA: TGTGCCAGCAGCTTAGAGTTCAGGGTTGGGACTGAAGCTTTCTTT
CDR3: CASSLEFRVGTEAFF

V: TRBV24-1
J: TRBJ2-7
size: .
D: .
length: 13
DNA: TGTGCCACCAGTGATTTGAGGGGCGACGAGCAGTACTTC
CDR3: CATSDLRGDEQYF

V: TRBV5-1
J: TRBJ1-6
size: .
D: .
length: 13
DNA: TGCGCCAGCAGCCGGACAGCTAATTCACCCCTCCACTTT
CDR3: CASSRTANSPLHF

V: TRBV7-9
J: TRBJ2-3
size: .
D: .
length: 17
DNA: TGTGCCAGCCAGTCCCTTTCACGGCGAGGGTTCACAGATACGCAGTATTTT
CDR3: CASQSLSRRGFTDTQYF

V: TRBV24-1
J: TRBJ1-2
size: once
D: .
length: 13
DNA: TGTGCCACCAGTGAGCCGGAGGTTGGTGGCTACACCTTC
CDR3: CATSEPEVGGYTF

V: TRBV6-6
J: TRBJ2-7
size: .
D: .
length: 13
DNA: TGTGCCAGCAGTTTCGCGGGGACTGCCGAGCAGTACTTC
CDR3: CASSFAGTAEQYF

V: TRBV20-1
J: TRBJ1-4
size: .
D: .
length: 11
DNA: TGCAGTGCTATTTTACAAGAAAAACTGTTTTTT
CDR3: CSAILQEKLFF

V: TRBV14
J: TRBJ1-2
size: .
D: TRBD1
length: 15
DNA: TGTGCCAGCAGCCCACGGACAGGCGGGATCTATGGCTACACCTTC
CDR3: CASSPRTGGIYGYTF

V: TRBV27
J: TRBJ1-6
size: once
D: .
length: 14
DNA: TGTGCCAGCAGTTGGTCCGGGTTTAATTCACCCCTCCACTTT
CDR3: CASSWSGFNSPLHF

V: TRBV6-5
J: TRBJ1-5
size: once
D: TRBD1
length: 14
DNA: TGTGCCAGCAGTTACTCGAGGGGGCATCAGCCCCAGCATTTT
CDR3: CASSYSRGHQPQHF

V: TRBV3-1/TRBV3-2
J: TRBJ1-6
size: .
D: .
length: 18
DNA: TGTGCCAGCAGCCAGGTTCACTTCCTAAGACAGGATAATTCACCCCTCCACTTT
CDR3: CASSQVHFLRQDNSPLHF

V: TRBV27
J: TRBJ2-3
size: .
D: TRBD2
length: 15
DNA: TGTGCCAGCAGTTACATAGCGGGGAGCACAGATACGCAGTATTTT
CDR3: CASSYIAGSTDTQYF

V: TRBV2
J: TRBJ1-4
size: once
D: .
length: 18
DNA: TGTGCCAGCTATGGGATGGCAGGGAACAGCGAAACTAATGAAAAACTGTTTTTT
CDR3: CASYGMAGNSETNEKLFF